This entry lists 22 T cell receptor beta chains sequenced from one sample in a study of T cell clonality in common variable immunodeficiency (dated by TCRdb to between 2014 and 2016). Library prep was done by the immunoSEQ multiplex PCR assay. Sourced from immuneACCESS, this table was stored by TCRdb with only in-frame sequences that have V and J called. A share of the clones is absent; for the studies checked, an unresolved V gene accounts for under half, and the remainder has no known explanation. This sample was tabulated with roughly 60,000 clones, among which there are no singletons. Together, the top ten hold approximately 1.7% of the sample. The sequencing input was peripheral blood mononuclear cells. The receptors shown here come from a person between 18 and 75 years old in good health.

This clone was counted at least ten times. Sequencing ends 3 residues short of the CDR3 end; the germline J gene provides the rest. V and J are TRBV12-5 and TRBJ1-1; D remains unclear. Trimming left V 0 bases short and J 4 bases short, with 12 bases between. The germline gives CDR1 LGHNT, CDR2 FRNRAP. The CDR3 consists of 15 residues. The CDR3 here is CASGLVRLPGTEAFF. The DNA read from the CDR3 is TGTGCTAGTGGTTTGGTCCGACTCCCTGGCACTGAA.

Notes on this clone: The read terminates 3 residues before the CDR3 end, so the remaining end is supplied by the germline J gene. The J gene is TRBJ2-4, the V gene TRBV30, with 7 positions matching TRBD1. Germline V gene lookup returns CDR1 GTSNPN and CDR2 SVGIG (reference sequence). The CDR3 is 12 amino acids. The CDR3 sequence: CACRQGTLGQYF. The sequenced part of the CDR3 DNA is TGTGCCTGCCGACAGGGTACGCTTGGT.

This clone was found many times. The read is 3 residues too short to cover the CDR3 end, so that end is filled in from the germline J gene. The chain recombines TRBV6-2 or TRBV6-3 with TRBJ2-1, with TRBD2 matching 7 bases. Germline V CDR1 and CDR2: MNHEY, SVGEGT. The CDR3 length is 15 residues. Trimming took 9 bases from V and 9 from J; bases not matched to a gene: 17. CDR3 bases read: TGTGCCAGTAAATACGCGGGACTAAAATTTGGTGAG. It specifies CASKYAGLKFGE. The entire CDR3 protein is CASKYAGLKFGEQFF.

In its sample, this clone was seen many times. The read falls 3 residues short of the CDR3 end, and the missing part is taken from the germline J gene. The chain employs TRBV20-1 and TRBJ1-2; possibly TRBD1 for D (6 bases). V lost 8 bases to trimming and J lost 4 bases, with 23 bases between them. Germline V gene data show CDR1 as DFQATT and CDR2 as SNEGSKA (reference sequence). CDR3 length equals 15 residues. The chain's CDR3 is CSRGGGQSLGYGYTF. The DNA read from the CDR3 is TGCAGTCGCGGGGGGGGACAATCCCTTGGCTATGGC.

This clone was seen repeatedly, ten times or more. The read gets to within 3 residues of the CDR3 end, and the germline J gene fills in the rest. The J gene is TRBJ2-3, the V gene TRBV5-1; 10 bases fit TRBD1. Looked up from germline, CDR1 is SGHRS and CDR2 is YFSETQ. Germline trimming cut 3 bases from V and 1 base from J; bases unmatched to any gene: 8. The CDR3 totals 17 residues. The CDR3 reads CASSSNFGTGGTDTQYF. The CDR3 DNA, read in part, is TGCGCCAGCAGCTCAAACTTCGGGACAGGGGGCACAGATACG. The full variable domain, rest sourced from reference TRBV5-1 and TRBJ2-3, is KAGVTQTPRYLIKTRGQQVTLSCSPISGHRSVSWYQQTPGQGLQFLFEYFSETQRNKGNFPGRFSGRQFSNSRSEMNVSTLELGDSALYLCASSSNFGTGGTDTQYFGPGTRLTVL.

This clone was counted many times. Read data end 3 residues before the CDR3 end; the end is taken from the germline J gene. V and J are TRBV28 and TRBJ1-1; possible D gene TRBD1, 6 bases. The germline gives CDR1 MDHEN, CDR2 SYDVKM. CDR3 length: 14 residues. V was trimmed by 5 bases and J by 0 bases, leaving 10 bases between them. The sequenced part of the CDR3 DNA is TGTGCCAGCAGTCGGACAGCTATGAACACTGAA. The encoded protein is CASSRTAMNTE. The full CDR3 protein is CASSRTAMNTEAFF.

This clone was seen ten or more times. The read gets to within 3 residues of the CDR3 end, and the germline J gene fills in the rest. J is TRBJ2-1 and V is TRBV7-9; the D is unclear. Germline V gene lookup returns CDR1 SEHNR and CDR2 FQNEAQ (reference sequence). This CDR3 has 13 residues. Trimming stripped 3 bases from V and 5 bases from J, with 8 bases between. The CDR3 protein is CASSLAPDNEQFF. CDR3 DNA, as far as it was read: TGTGCCAGCAGCTTGGCCCCCGACAATGAG.

The sample holds many counts of this clone. The read finishes 3 residues shy of the CDR3 end, and the germline J gene is used to complete it. The genes are TRBV19 and TRBJ1-1; no reliable D call. Trimming removed 0 bases from V and 5 bases from J, with 7 bases in between. The CDR3 loop spans 13 amino acids. Germline CDR1 and CDR2: LNHDA and SQIVND (reference sequence). The part of the CDR3 DNA that was read is TGTGCCAGTAGTATAGAGAGAGCGACTGAA. Its protein is CASSIERATE. The full CDR3 reads CASSIERATEAFF.

This clone was recorded many times. The CDR3 extends 3 residues past the end of the read, so its final part is completed from the germline J gene. This chain links TRBV20-1 with TRBJ2-3; 8 nucleotides match TRBD1. The CDR3 runs 14 residues. CDR1 and CDR2 (germline): DFQATT, SNEGSKA (reference sequence). Trimming cost V 4 bases and J 1 base; bases outside gene matches: 4. Here the CDR3 reads CSAIRGLGTDTQYF. The CDR3 bases that were read are TGCAGTGCTATCAGGGGGCTGGGCACAGATACG.

This clone was recorded many times. The read ends 3 residues shy of where the CDR3 ends; the end is completed using the germline J gene. This sample also contains other DNA sequences that code for the same CDR3. V usage is TRBV28 and J usage is TRBJ2-1; 10 bases align to TRBD1. V shed 5 bases and J 5 bases; nucleotides not matched to a gene: 6. This CDR3 is built from 15 residues. CDR1 and CDR2 from the germline V gene are MDHEN and SYDVKM. The CDR3: CASSPDRGRNNEQFF. Incomplete CDR3 DNA: TGTGCCAGCAGTCCAGACAGGGGGCGAAACAATGAG. Full variable domain (remainder filled in from reference TRBV28 and TRBJ2-1): DVKVTQSSRYLVKRTGEKVFLECVQDMDHENMFWYRQDPGLGLRLIYFSYDVKMKEKGDIPEGYSVSREKKERFSLILESASTNQTSMYLCASSPDRGRNNEQFFGPGTRLTVL.

This clone has a count of ten or more. CDR3 bases read: TGTGCCAGCAGCCACGACTTCCACACTCATCAGCCC. It yields the protein CASSHDFHTHQP. In full, the CDR3 is CASSHDFHTHQPQHF. This chain connects TRBV14 to TRBJ1-5, with no clear D. The read ends 3 residues shy of where the CDR3 ends; the end is completed using the germline J gene. The germline V and J ends were trimmed by 3 bases and 5 bases, with 14 bases remaining between them. Germline V lookup: CDR1 SGHDN, CDR2 FVKESK. The CDR3 is made up of 15 amino acids.

This clone was detected ten times or more. The read finishes 3 residues shy of the CDR3 end, and the germline J gene is used to complete it. The chain links TRBV2 to TRBJ2-7, with TRBD2 identical over 11 bases. Germline CDR1 SNHLY, CDR2 FYNNEI. J lost 4 bases, V lost 6 bases, and 5 bases had no gene match. This CDR3 spans 14 amino acids. CDR3 sequence reads: CASRDPSGGYEQYF. The CDR3 DNA, read in part, is TGTGCCAGCAGGGACCCTAGCGGGGGGTACGAG.

The table lists this clone with many counts. The sequenced fragment ends 3 residues before the CDR3 boundary, so the rest is inferred from the germline J gene. The chain joins TRBV18 to TRBJ2-7, with D possibly TRBD2 on 5 matching bases. Trimming shortened V by 2 bases and J by 2 bases, and 13 bases separated the two germline ends. This CDR3 is built from 15 residues. Germline V gene lookup returns CDR1 KGHSH and CDR2 LQKENI. The CDR3 is CASSPYEAEAYEQYF. The part of the CDR3 DNA that was read is TGTGCCAGCTCACCATACGAAGCGGAGGCCTACGAG.

This clone occurred many times. The read terminates 3 residues ahead of where the CDR3 ends, so the germline J gene completes it. This chain links TRBV7-2 with TRBJ2-7, with TRBD1 matching 11 bases. The V segment lost 5 bases and the J segment 3 bases; nucleotides outside the gene matches: 3. This CDR3 contains 14 residues. Germline V CDR1 and CDR2: SGHTA, FQGNSA. The chain's CDR3 is CASSPDRGRYEQYF. The CDR3 DNA, read in part, is TGTGCCAGCAGCCCGGACAGGGGGCGCTACGAG.

There are many counts of this clone. Sequencing ends 3 residues short of the CDR3 end; the germline J gene provides the rest. V and J are TRBV20-1 and TRBJ1-1, with a possible D match to TRBD1 (6 bases). Trimming removed 5 bases from V and 0 bases from J, with 13 bases in between. The CDR3 consists of 14 residues. Per germline, CDR1 DFQATT and CDR2 SNEGSKA (reference sequence). CDR3 DNA, as far as it was read: TGCAGTGCTCCGCGGACAGTCATGAACACTGAA. This gives the protein CSAPRTVMNTE. The CDR3 reads in full as CSAPRTVMNTEAFF.

This clone was recorded many times. The CDR3 is cut off 3 residues early in the read; its end comes from the germline J gene. This chain joins TRBV7-2 and TRBJ2-1, with 14 bases that match TRBD2. The CDR3 has 15 amino acids. With 0 bases clipped from V and 8 bases from J, the junction kept 0 bases outside the gene matches. CDR1 SGHTA and CDR2 FQGNSA come from the germline V gene. The covered CDR3 bases are TGTGCCAGCAGCTTAGCGGGACTAGCGGGAGATGAG. It codes for CASSLAGLAGDE. The whole CDR3 protein is CASSLAGLAGDEQFF.

This clone was recorded at least ten times. The CDR3 end lies 3 residues beyond the end of the read and is filled in from the germline J gene. The chain is built from TRBV18 and TRBJ2-1; D possibly corresponds to TRBD2 (7 bases). Germline CDR1 and CDR2: KGHSH and LQKENI. V dropped 2 bases and J dropped 6 bases, with 20 bases sitting between them. This CDR3 has 17 amino acids. The part of the CDR3 DNA that was read is TGTGCCAGCTCACCATCAGAAGGGGGGGTTATGGTCAATGAG. Translation gives CASSPSEGGVMVNE. The complete CDR3 sequence is CASSPSEGGVMVNEQFF.

This clone has at least ten counts. The DNA ends 3 residues before the CDR3 does, and the rest of the CDR3 is filled in from the germline J gene. J is TRBJ2-7 and V is TRBV9, with TRBD1 matching over 7 bases. The CDR3 has 14 residues. V gave up 3 bases and J gave up 1 base; unmatched junction bases: 4. CDR1 and CDR2 (germline): SGDLS, YYNGEE. The sequenced part of the CDR3 DNA is TGTGCCAGCAGCGCTGGGACAGAATCCTACGAG. Its translation is CASSAGTESYE. Given in full, the CDR3 is CASSAGTESYEQYF.

This clone came up many times. The read ends 3 residues shy of where the CDR3 ends; the end is completed using the germline J gene. The V and J genes are TRBV30 and TRBJ2-7; 7 positions agree with TRBD2. From germline, CDR1 is GTSNPN and CDR2 SVGIG (reference sequence). V lost 4 bases and J lost 3; bases outside the gene matches: 3. The CDR3 length is 12 residues. The covered CDR3 bases are TGTGCCTGGAAATCTAGCGGCTACGAG. Amino acid sequence: CAWKSSGYE. The full CDR3 protein is CAWKSSGYEQYF.

There are many counts of this clone. The CDR3 end is not reached by the read, which stops 3 residues before it; the germline J gene fills it in. The V call is TRBV12-3 or TRBV12-4, the J call TRBJ1-5, with TRBD1 matching 7 bases. The CDR3 extends over 14 amino acids. V dropped 3 bases and J dropped 7; count of bases not matched to a gene: 6. The chain's CDR3 is CASSLEGAPQPQHF. Incomplete CDR3 DNA: TGTGCCAGCAGTTTGGAGGGGGCTCCCCAGCCC.

As regards this clone: The CDR3 goes on 3 residues after the read ends, and that part is filled in from the germline J gene. This sequence joins TRBV7-6 and TRBJ2-1, with D perhaps TRBD1 (5 bases). This CDR3 is 14 amino acids long. Germline loops: CDR1 SGHVS, CDR2 FNYEAQ. Between the trimmed V and J ends, which lost 1 base and 6 bases, there was a span of 10 bases. The CDR3 region is CASSLVGAVNEQFF. CDR3 bases read: TGTGCCAGCAGCTTAGTTGGGGCGGTCAATGAG.

This clone was observed a handful of times. The read falls 3 residues short of the CDR3 end, and the missing part is taken from the germline J gene. V gene TRBV23-1 combines with J gene TRBJ1-2; TRBD1 might be the D (5 bases). TRBV23-1 is an open reading frame whose function is uncertain. The CDR3 contains 14 residues. Here the CDR3 reads CASSRRDFYNDYTF. The covered CDR3 bases are TGCGCCAGCAGTCGACGGGACTTTTACAATGAC.